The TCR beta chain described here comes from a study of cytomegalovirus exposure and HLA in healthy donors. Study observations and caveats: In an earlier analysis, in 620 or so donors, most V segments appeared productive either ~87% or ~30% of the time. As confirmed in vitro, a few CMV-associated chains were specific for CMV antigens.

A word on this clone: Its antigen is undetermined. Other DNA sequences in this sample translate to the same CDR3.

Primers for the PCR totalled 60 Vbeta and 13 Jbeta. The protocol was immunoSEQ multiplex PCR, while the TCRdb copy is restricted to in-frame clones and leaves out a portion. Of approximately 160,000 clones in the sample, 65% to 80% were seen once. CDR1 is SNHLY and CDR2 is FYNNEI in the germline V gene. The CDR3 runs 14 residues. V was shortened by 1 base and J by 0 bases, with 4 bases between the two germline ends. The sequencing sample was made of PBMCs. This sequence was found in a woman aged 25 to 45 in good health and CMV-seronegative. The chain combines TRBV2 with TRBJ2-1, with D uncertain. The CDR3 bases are TGTGCCAGCAGTGAAGACTCCTCCTACAATGAGCAGTTCTTC. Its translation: CASSEDSSYNEQFF.